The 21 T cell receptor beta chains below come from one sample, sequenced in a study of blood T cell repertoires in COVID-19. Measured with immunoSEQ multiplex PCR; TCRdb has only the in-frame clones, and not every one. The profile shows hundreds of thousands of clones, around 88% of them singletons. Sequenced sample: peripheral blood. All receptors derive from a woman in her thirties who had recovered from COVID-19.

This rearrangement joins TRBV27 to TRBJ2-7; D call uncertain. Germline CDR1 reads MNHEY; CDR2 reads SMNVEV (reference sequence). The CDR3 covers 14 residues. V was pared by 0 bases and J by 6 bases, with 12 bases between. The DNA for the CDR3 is TGTGCCAGCAGTTTATCAATGTCCCGGGTCGAGCAGTACTTC. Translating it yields CASSLSMSRVEQYF.

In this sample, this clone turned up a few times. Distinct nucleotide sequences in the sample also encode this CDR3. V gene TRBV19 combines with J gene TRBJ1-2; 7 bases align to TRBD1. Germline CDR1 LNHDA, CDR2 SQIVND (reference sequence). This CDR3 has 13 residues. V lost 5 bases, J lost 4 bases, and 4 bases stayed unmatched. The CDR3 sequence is CASSPGTVYGYTF. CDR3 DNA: TGTGCCAGTAGTCCGGGGACAGTCTATGGCTACACCTTC.

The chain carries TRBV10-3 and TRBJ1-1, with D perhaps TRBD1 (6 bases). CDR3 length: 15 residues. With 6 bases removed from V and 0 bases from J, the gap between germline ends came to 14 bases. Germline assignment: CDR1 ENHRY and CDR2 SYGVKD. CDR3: CAISRGGGMNTEAFF. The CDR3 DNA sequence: TGTGCCATCAGCCGAGGGGGAGGGATGAACACTGAAGCTTTCTTT.

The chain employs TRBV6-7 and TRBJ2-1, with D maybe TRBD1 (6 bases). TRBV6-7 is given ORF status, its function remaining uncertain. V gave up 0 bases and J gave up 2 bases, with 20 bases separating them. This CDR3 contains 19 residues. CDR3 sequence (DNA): TGTGCCAGCAGTTACTCGATGGCATTGGGACAATTCCCCTACAATGAGCAGTTCTTC. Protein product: CASSYSMALGQFPYNEQFF.

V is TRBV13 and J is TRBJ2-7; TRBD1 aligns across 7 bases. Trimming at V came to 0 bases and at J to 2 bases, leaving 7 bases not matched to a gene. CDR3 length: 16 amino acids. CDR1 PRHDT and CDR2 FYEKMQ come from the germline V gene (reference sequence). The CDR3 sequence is CASSLGGRQGTYEQYF. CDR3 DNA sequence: TGTGCCAGCAGCTTAGGAGGGCGACAGGGAACCTACGAGCAGTACTTC.

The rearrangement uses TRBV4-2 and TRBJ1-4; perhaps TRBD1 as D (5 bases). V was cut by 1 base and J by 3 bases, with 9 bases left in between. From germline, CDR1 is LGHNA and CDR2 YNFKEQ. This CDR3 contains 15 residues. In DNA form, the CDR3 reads TGTGCCAGCAGCCAAGGGAGGGGAGCTAATGAAAAACTGTTTTTT. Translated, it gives CASSQGRGANEKLFF.

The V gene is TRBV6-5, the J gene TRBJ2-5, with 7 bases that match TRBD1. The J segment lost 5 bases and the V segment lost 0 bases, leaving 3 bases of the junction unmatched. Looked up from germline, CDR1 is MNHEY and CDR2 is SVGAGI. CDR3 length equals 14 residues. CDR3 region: CASSYSPTGETQYF. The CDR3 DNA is TGTGCCAGCAGTTACTCCCCGACAGGGGAGACCCAGTACTTC.

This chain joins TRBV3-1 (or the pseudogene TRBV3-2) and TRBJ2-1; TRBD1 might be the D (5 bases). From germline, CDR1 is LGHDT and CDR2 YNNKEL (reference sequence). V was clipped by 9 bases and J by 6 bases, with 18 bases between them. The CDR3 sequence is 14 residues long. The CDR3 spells CASSPRGGSNEQFF. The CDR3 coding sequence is TGTGCCAGTTCCCCTAGGGGCGGAAGCAATGAGCAGTTCTTC.

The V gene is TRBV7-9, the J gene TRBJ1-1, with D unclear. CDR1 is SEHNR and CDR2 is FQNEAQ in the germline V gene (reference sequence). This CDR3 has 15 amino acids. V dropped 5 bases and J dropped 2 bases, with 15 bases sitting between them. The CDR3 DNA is TGTGCCAGCAGCCTTGCCACAGTTATCAACACTGAAGCTTTCTTT. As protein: CASSLATVINTEAFF.

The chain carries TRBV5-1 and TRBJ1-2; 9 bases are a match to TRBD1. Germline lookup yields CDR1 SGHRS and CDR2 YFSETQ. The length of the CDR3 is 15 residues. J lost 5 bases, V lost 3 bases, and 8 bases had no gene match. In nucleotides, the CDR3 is TGCGCCAGCAGCTGGGACAGGGCCGAGGCGTATGGCTACACCTTC. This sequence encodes CASSWDRAEAYGYTF.

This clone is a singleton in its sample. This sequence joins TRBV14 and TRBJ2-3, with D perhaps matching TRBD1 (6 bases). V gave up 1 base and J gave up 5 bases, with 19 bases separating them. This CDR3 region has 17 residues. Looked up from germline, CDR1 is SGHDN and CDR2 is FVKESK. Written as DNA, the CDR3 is TGTGCCAGCAGCCAAGTTTTGCAGGGGTGGGCTGTAGATACGCAGTATTTT. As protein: CASSQVLQGWAVDTQYF.

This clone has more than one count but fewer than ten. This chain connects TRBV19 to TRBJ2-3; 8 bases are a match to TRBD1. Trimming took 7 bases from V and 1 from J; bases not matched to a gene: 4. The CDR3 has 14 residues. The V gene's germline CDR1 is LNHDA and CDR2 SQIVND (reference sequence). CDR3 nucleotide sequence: TGTGCCAGTACGGAGACAGGGGGCACAGATACGCAGTATTTT. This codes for CASTETGGTDTQYF.

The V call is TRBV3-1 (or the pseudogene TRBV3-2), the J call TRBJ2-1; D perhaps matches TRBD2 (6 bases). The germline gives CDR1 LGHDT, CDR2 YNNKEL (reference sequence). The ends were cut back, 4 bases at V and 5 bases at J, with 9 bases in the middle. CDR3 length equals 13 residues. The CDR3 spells CASSPGTHNEQFF. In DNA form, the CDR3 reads TGTGCCAGCAGCCCCGGGACTCACAATGAGCAGTTCTTC.

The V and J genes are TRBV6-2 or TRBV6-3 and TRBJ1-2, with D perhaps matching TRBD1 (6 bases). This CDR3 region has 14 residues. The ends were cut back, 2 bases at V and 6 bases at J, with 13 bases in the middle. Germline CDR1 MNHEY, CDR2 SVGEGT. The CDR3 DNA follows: TGTGCCAGCAGTTACCCGGACAGCCGGAATGGCTACACCTTC. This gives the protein CASSYPDSRNGYTF.

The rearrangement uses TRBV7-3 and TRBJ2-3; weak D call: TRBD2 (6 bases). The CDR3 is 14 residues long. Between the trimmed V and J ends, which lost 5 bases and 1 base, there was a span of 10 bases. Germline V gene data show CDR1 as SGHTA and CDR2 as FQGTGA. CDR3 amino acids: CASSDWGGTDTQYF. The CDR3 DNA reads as TGTGCCAGCAGCGATTGGGGGGGCACAGATACGCAGTATTTT.

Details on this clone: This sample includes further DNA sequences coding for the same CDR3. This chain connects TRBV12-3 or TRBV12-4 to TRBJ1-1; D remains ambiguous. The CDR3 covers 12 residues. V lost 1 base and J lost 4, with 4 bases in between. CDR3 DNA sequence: TGTGCCAGCAGTTTAGGTCTCACTGAAGCTTTCTTT. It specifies CASSLGLTEAFF.

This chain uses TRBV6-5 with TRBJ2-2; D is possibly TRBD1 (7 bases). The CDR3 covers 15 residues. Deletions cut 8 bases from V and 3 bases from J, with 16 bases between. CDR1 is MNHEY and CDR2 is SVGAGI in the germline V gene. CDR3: CASGLQGTYTGELFF. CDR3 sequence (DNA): TGTGCCAGCGGGTTACAGGGGACTTACACCGGGGAGCTGTTTTTT.

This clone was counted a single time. The CDR3 sequence: CASQRGGNQPQHF. The DNA of the CDR3 is TGTGCCAGCCAAAGGGGGGGAAATCAGCCCCAGCATTTT. The chain carries TRBV12-3 or TRBV12-4 and TRBJ1-5, with D perhaps TRBD1 (6 bases). The CDR3 totals 13 residues. Between the trimmed V and J ends, which lost 8 bases and 4 bases, there was a span of 12 bases.

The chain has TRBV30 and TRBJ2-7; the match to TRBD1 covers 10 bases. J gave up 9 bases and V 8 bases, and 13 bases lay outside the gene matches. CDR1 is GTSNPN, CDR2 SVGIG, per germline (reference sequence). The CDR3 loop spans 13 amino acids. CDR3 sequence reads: CARTPGQGFAQYF. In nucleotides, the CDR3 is TGTGCCCGGACCCCGGGACAGGGGTTTGCGCAGTACTTC.

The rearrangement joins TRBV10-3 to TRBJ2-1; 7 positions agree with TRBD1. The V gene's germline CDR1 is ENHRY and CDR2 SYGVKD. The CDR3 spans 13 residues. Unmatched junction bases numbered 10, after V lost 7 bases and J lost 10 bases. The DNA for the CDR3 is TGTGCCATCACTCGGGACAGCCCGTACGAGCAGTTCTTC. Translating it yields CAITRDSPYEQFF.

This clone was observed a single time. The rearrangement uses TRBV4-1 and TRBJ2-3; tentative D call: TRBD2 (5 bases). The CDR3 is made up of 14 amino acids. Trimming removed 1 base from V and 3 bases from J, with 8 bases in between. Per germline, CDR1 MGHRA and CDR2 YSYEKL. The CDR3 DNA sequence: TGCGCCAGCAGCCAAGTCCTAGCTACAGATACGCAGTATTTT. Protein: CASSQVLATDTQYF.